Listed below are T cell receptor beta chains from one sample, sequenced in a study of T-cell memory formation after mild COVID-19. TCRdb re-derived calls from the 5' RACE reads in MiXCR, one entry per CDR3 protein. The data show 280,000 or so distinct CDR3 sequences, with roughly 8.2% seen just once and 22% held by the top ten. The material sequenced was PBMCs or a T cell subset sorted from them (not recorded which). The receptors come from a young man who had mild COVID-19 (a few samples of this study predate the infection). Cell type and time point are not known. CDR3s leave out the opening cysteine and the closing phenylalanine or tryptophan.

length: 13; V: TRBV7-9; CDR3: ASSSPGRNSEGYT
length: 13; V: TRBV7-8; CDR3: ASSRDSGENQPQH
length: 13; V: TRBV4-3; CDR3: ASSQYRGPGGELF
length: 17; V: TRBV5-1; CDR3: ASSLDGGYSTGDGDTQY
length: 12; V: TRBV18; CDR3: ASSPRDRDSPLH
length: 12; V: TRBV7-9; CDR3: ASSFRGGGETQY
length: 11; V: TRBV9; CDR3: ASSVLGLDEQF
length: 10; V: TRBV19; CDR3: ASSIDGRPNV
length: 12; V: TRBV12-3/TRBV12-4; CDR3: ASRPSGGLYGYT
length: 12; V: TRBV27; CDR3: ASRRAGSNQPQH
length: 16; V: TRBV7-8; CDR3: ASSGEGWAGGMGDTQY
length: 12; V: TRBV5-1; CDR3: ASSLVQGKNEQF
length: 11; V: TRBV5-1; CDR3: ASSRQGGDTQY
length: 13; V: TRBV27; CDR3: ASSSIAGGPEEQF
length: 13; V: TRBV5-1; CDR3: ASSLNRMSYNEQF
length: 15; V: TRBV24-1; CDR3: ATSDFGGISNTGELF
length: 11; V: TRBV27; CDR3: ASSFGGLGELF
length: 14; V: TRBV4-1; CDR3: ASSQDRGHSTDTQY